The present T cell receptor beta chain was sequenced within a study of vaccination and CD4 T cells after COVID-19. Concerning this clonotype: No antigen is known for it.

V lost 5 bases, J lost 2 bases, and 7 bases stayed unmatched. The CDR3 has 15 amino acids. Treatment denoted: roughly nine-day PBMC culture with coronavirus spike peptide pools or control peptides (ViraFEST assay). The Oncomine TCR Beta short-read assay sequenced DNA from cultured CD4+ T cells. TCRdb reanalysed the PCR reads using MiXCR and keeps one entry per CDR3 protein. The sample has tens of thousands of distinct CDR3 sequences, over 55% seen once; the top ten hold roughly 16%. The TCR originated in a human donor who received a COVID-19 vaccine. The chain employs TRBV12-3 or TRBV12-4 and TRBJ2-3; 7 bases map to TRBD2. The sample in question was CD4+ T cells from blood, cultured in vitro, obtained after SARS-CoV-2 vaccination. The CDR3: CASSPDGRITDTQYF. In nucleotides, the CDR3 is TGTGCCAGCAGTCCCGACGGGAGGATCACAGATACGCAGTATTTT.